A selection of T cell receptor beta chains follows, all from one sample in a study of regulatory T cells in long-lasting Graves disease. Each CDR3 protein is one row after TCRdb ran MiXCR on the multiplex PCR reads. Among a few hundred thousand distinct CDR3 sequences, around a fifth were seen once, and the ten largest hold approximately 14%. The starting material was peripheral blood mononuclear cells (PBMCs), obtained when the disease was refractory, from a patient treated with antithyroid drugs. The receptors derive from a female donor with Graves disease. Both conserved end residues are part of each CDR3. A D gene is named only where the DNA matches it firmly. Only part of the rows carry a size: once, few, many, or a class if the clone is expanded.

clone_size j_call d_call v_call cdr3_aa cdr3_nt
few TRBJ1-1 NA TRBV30 CAWSVTIGRGEAFF TGTGCCTGGAGTGTAACGATTGGACGGGGTGAAGCTTTCTTT
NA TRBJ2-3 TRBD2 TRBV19 CASSIASGGAYTQYF TGTGCCAGTAGTATAGCTAGCGGGGGGGCTTATACGCAGTATTTT
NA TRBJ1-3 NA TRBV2 CASNPDGRTDTIYF TGTGCCAGCAACCCGGACGGGAGGACAGACACCATATATTTT
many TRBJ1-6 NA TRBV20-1 CSARDEGHWNSPLHF TGCAGTGCTAGAGATGAGGGGCATTGGAATTCACCCCTCCACTTT
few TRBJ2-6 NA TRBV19 CASSIKSSGANVLTF TGTGCCAGTAGTATTAAAAGCTCTGGGGCCAACGTCCTGACTTTC
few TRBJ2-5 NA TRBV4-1 CASSKGAGETQYF TGCGCCAGCAGCAAGGGGGCGGGGGAGACCCAGTACTTC
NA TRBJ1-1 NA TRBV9 CASSVRDLNTEAFF TGTGCCAGCAGCGTACGGGACCTGAACACTGAAGCTTTCTTT
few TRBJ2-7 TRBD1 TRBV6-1 CASSKSGTGVFEQYF TGTGCCAGCAGTAAATCCGGGACAGGGGTGTTCGAGCAGTACTTC
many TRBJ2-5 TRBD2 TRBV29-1 CSAWTAGEETQYF TGCAGCGCCTGGACGGCGGGAGAAGAGACCCAGTACTTC
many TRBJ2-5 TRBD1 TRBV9 CASSDRDSQYF TGTGCCAGCAGCGACCGGGACAGCCAGTACTTC
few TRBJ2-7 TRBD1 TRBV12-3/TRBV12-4 CASRLGTGGTYEQYF TGTGCCAGCAGACTCGGGACAGGGGGGACCTACGAGCAGTACTTC
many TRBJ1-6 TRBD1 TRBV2 CASMTRGRNSPLHF TGTGCCAGCATGACCAGGGGGCGAAATTCACCCCTCCACTTT
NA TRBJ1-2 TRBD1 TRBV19 CASSTRQGGNYGYTF TGTGCCAGTAGTACCCGACAGGGGGGTAACTATGGCTACACCTTC
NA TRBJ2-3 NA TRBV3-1 CASSHQGVRTDTQYF TGTGCCAGCAGCCATCAAGGGGTTCGCACAGATACGCAGTATTTT
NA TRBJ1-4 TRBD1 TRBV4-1 CASSQPGQKNEKLFF TGCGCCAGCAGCCAACCGGGACAGAAGAATGAAAAACTGTTTTTT
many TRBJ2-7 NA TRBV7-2 CASSLEVSQYEQYF TGTGCCAGCAGCTTAGAGGTGTCACAGTACGAGCAGTACTTC
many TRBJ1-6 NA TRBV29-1 CSVELQGNGSPLHF TGCAGCGTTGAGCTCCAGGGGAACGGCTCACCCCTCCACTTT
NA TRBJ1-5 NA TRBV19 CASRPGTSTDSNQPQHF TGTGCCAGTAGACCCGGGACATCAACGGATAGCAATCAGCCCCAGCATTTT
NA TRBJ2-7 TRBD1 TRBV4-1 CASSQAGTGGEERYF TGCGCCAGCAGCCAGGCCGGGACAGGGGGCGAGGAAAGGTACTTC
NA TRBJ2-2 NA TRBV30 CAWSRGTANTGELFF TGTGCCTGGAGTCGCGGGACAGCGAACACCGGGGAGCTGTTTTTT
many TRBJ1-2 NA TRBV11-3 CASSEGLDGGYTF TGTGCCAGCAGCGAGGGACTCGACGGTGGCTACACCTTC
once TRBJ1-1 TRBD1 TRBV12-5 CASGLSTGSGVLGMNTEAFF TGTGCTAGTGGTTTATCGACAGGGTCGGGTGTTCTGGGCATGAACACTGAAGCTTTCTTT
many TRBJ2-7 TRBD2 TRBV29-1 CSVETSGRSYEQYF TGCAGCGTTGAGACTAGCGGGAGATCATACGAGCAGTACTTC
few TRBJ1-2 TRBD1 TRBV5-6 CASSLHPGQLPPYGYTF TGTGCCAGCAGCTTACATCCGGGACAGCTCCCCCCCTATGGCTACACCTTC
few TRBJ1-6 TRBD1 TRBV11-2 CASSRDRAYNSPLHF TGTGCCAGCAGCCGGGACAGGGCCTATAATTCACCCCTCCACTTT
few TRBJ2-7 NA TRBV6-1 CASSPFGVYEQYF TGTGCCAGCAGCCCCTTCGGGGTTTACGAGCAGTACTTC
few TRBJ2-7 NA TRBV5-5 CASSFSKTVDEQYF TGTGCCAGCAGCTTTAGTAAGACGGTCGACGAGCAGTACTTC
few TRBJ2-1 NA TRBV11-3 CASSLIALASDNEQFF TGTGCCAGCAGCTTAATAGCCTTGGCGTCAGACAATGAGCAGTTCTTC
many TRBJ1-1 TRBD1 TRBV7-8 CASSLTGTGFTEAFF TGTGCCAGCAGTTTGACCGGGACAGGGTTCACTGAAGCTTTCTTT
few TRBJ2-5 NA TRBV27 CASSLPGAGRETQYF TGTGCCAGCAGTTTACCGGGGGCAGGGCGAGAGACCCAGTACTTC
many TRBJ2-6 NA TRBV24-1 CATSGTGPAGANVLTF TGTGCCACCAGTGGTACAGGCCCGGCTGGTGCCAACGTCCTGACTTTC
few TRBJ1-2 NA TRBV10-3 CAISTPSIRANGYTF TGTGCCATCAGTACTCCATCCATAAGGGCGAATGGCTACACCTTC
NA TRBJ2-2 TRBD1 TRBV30 CACKTVPGGPTGELFF TGTGCCTGTAAAACTGTGCCAGGGGGACCCACCGGGGAGCTGTTTTTT
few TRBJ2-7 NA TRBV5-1 CASSLSIGYEQYF TGCGCCAGCAGCTTGAGTATCGGCTACGAGCAGTACTTC
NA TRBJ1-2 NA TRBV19 CATSSGLGYTF TGTGCCACCTCGAGTGGGTTGGGCTACACCTTC
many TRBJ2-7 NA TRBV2 CASSEAGLITYEQYF TGTGCCAGCAGTGAAGCGGGACTGATTACCTACGAGCAGTACTTC
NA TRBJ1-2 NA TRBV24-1 CATSDSTNRGYGYTF TGTGCCACCAGTGATTCGACGAACCGAGGCTATGGCTACACCTTC
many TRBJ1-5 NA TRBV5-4 CASSQTGRDQPQHF TGTGCCAGCAGTCAAACAGGGAGGGATCAGCCCCAGCATTTT
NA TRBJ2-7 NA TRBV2 CASSPDIPYEQYF TGTGCCAGCAGCCCTGACATTCCCTACGAGCAGTACTTC
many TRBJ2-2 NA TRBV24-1 CATSGQWTGELFF TGTGCCACCAGTGGTCAGTGGACCGGGGAGCTGTTTTTT